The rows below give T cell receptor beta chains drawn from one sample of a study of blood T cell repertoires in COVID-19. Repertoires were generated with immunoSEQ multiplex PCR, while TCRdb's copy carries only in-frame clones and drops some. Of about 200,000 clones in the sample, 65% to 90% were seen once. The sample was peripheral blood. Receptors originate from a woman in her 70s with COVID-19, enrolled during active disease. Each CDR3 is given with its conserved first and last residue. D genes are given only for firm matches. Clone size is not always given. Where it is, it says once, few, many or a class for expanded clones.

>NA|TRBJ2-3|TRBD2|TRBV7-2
CASSLLGTSGGPGTDTQYF
TGTGCCAGCAGCTTACTCGGGACTAGCGGGGGCCCCGGCACAGATACGCAGTATTTT
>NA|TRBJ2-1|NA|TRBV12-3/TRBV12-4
CASSLLTGEQFF
TGTGCCAGCAGTTTATTGACCGGGGAGCAGTTCTTC
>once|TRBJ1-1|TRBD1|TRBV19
CASRTPGQGMAEAFF
TGTGCCAGTAGGACTCCCGGACAGGGAATGGCTGAAGCTTTCTTT
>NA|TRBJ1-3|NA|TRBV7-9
CASSAGEGLVSGNTIYF
TGTGCCAGCAGCGCAGGGGAGGGTTTAGTGTCTGGAAACACCATATATTTT
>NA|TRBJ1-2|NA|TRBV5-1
CASSLDLASSSSGYTF
TGCGCCAGCAGCTTGGACCTCGCGTCCTCGAGCTCTGGCTACACCTTC
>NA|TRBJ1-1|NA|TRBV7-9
CASSPLFEAFF
TGTGCCAGCAGCCCCTTGTTCGAAGCTTTCTTT
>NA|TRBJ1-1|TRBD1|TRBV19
CASSTGQGRNGNTEAFF
TGTGCCAGTAGTACTGGACAGGGGAGGAATGGAAACACTGAAGCTTTCTTT
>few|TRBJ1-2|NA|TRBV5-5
CASREERDYGYTF
TGTGCCAGCAGGGAAGAGCGGGACTATGGCTACACCTTC
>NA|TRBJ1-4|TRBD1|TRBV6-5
CASSTGQGIGEKLFF
TGTGCCAGCAGTACGGGACAGGGGATTGGGGAAAAACTGTTTTTT
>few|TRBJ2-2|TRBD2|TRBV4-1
CASSRAPSGSYTGELFF
TGCGCCAGCAGCAGAGCCCCTAGCGGGAGCTACACCGGGGAGCTGTTTTTT
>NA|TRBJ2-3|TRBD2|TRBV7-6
CASSSLAGTTDTQYF
TGTGCCAGCAGCTCCTTAGCGGGTACCACAGATACGCAGTATTTT
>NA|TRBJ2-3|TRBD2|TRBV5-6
CASNDLAGGLVNTDTQYF
TGTGCCAGCAACGACCTAGCGGGGGGACTCGTAAACACAGATACGCAGTATTTT
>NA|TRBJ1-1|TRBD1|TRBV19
CASSITGGATEAFF
TGTGCCAGTAGTATAACAGGGGGGGCCACTGAAGCTTTCTTT
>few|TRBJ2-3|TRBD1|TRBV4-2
CASSQGSLQGDTQYF
TGTGCCAGCAGCCAAGGTTCCCTACAGGGGGATACGCAGTATTTT
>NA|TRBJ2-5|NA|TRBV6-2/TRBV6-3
CASSLQGKETQYF
TGTGCCAGCAGTTTACAGGGAAAAGAGACCCAGTACTTC
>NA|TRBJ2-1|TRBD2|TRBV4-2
CASSLSRRGGGNEQFF
TGTGCCAGCAGCCTTTCTCGGCGGGGGGGCGGGAATGAGCAGTTCTTC
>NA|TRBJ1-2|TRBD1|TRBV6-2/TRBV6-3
CASSGRQGDYGYTF
TGTGCCAGCAGTGGCCGACAGGGCGACTATGGCTACACCTTC
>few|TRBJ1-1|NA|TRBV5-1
CASRGEGRTEAFF
TGCGCCAGCAGGGGGGAGGGTAGGACTGAAGCTTTCTTT
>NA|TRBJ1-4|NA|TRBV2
CASSVGSTGIAEKLFF
TGTGCCAGCAGTGTAGGGTCAACAGGGATTGCGGAAAAACTGTTTTTT
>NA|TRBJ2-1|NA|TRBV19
CASSIEETPYNEQFF
TGTGCCAGTAGTATAGAGGAGACCCCTTACAATGAGCAGTTCTTC
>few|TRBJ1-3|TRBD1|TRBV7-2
CASSPNPTRTGSGNTIYF
TGTGCCAGCAGCCCCAACCCTACCAGGACAGGATCTGGAAACACCATATATTTT
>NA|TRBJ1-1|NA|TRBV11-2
CASSLVGHPDAFF
TGTGCCAGCAGCTTAGTGGGCCATCCTGACGCTTTCTTT
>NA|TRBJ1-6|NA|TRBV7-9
CASSLRTGRGDSPLHF
TGTGCCAGCAGCCTACGGACCGGACGGGGGGATTCACCCCTCCACTTT
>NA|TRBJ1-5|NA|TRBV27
CASSLGGIQHF
TGTGCCAGCAGTTTAGGGGGGATCCAGCATTTT
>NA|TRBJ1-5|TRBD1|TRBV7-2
CASSPRTGEQPQHF
TGTGCCAGCAGCCCTCGGACAGGGGAACAGCCCCAGCATTTT
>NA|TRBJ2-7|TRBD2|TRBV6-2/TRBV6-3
CASSYVAGDDEQYF
TGTGCCAGCAGTTACGTGGCGGGGGACGACGAGCAGTACTTC
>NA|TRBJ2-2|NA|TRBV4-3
CASSQGQGTGELFF
TGCGCCAGCAGCCAAGGGCAGGGGACCGGGGAGCTGTTTTTT
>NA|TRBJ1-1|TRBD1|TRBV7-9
CASSQLRTGTEAFF
TGTGCCAGCAGCCAGCTTAGGACAGGGACTGAAGCTTTCTTT
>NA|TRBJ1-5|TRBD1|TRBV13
CASSLSGQGDQPQHF
TGTGCCAGCAGCTTATCGGGACAGGGAGATCAGCCCCAGCATTTT
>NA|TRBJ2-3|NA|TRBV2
CASSIQGGTDTQYF
TGTGCCAGCAGTATACAGGGAGGCACAGATACGCAGTATTTT
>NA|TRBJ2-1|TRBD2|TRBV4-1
CASSQPGLAGGHLLVNEQFF
TGCGCCAGCAGCCAACCAGGACTAGCGGGGGGCCACCTCCTAGTGAATGAGCAGTTCTTC